The 21 T cell receptor beta chains below come from one sample, sequenced in a study of T cell responses to AZD1222 COVID-19 vaccine. Measured with immunoSEQ multiplex PCR; TCRdb has only the in-frame clones, and not every one. Here the sample spans 180,000 or so clones, just over 90% being singletons. Sample: peripheral blood, taken 28 days after the second AZD1222 dose. The source is an adult who received the AZD1222 COVID-19 vaccine.

This clone has just one count. The chain uses TRBV2 and TRBJ1-6, with 7 bases aligning to TRBD1. CDR3 length: 15 residues. V shed 8 bases, J shed 0 bases, and the junction held 4 bases outside the gene matches. Germline V gene data show CDR1 as SNHLY and CDR2 as FYNNEI. CDR3 nucleotide sequence: TGTGCCAGCTGGGACAGAAGCTCCTATAATTCACCCCTCCACTTT. This codes for CASWDRSSYNSPLHF.

The V call is TRBV27, the J call TRBJ2-1; D is possibly TRBD1 (6 bases). The CDR3 sequence is 12 residues long. Germline V gene sequence: CDR1 MNHEY, CDR2 SMNVEV (reference sequence). V was trimmed by 6 bases and J by 10 bases, leaving 13 bases between them. CDR3: CASRTQGYEQFF. CDR3 sequence (DNA): TGTGCCAGCAGGACACAGGGATACGAGCAGTTCTTC.

This chain uses TRBV6-1 with TRBJ1-1; D gene uncertain. The germline gives CDR1 MNHNS, CDR2 SASEGT. V was trimmed by 1 base and J by 2 bases, leaving 8 bases between them. The CDR3 covers 14 residues. CDR3 protein: CASSEGVLNTEAFF. CDR3 bases: TGTGCCAGCAGTGAAGGGGTGTTAAACACTGAAGCTTTCTTT.

This clone is labeled medium-sized (0.01 to 0.1%). The V gene is TRBV6-4, the J gene TRBJ2-2, with D maybe TRBD1 (5 bases). Germline lookup yields CDR1 MRHNA and CDR2 SNTAGT. CDR3 length: 14 residues. Between the trimmed V and J ends, which lost 6 bases and 3 bases, there was a span of 11 bases. The CDR3 sequence is CASSQGGDTGELFF. In DNA form, the CDR3 reads TGTGCCAGCAGCCAGGGTGGCGACACCGGGGAGCTGTTTTTT.

The rearrangement uses TRBV5-6 and TRBJ2-7, with TRBD2 as a possible D gene (5 bases). The ends were cut back, 0 bases at V and 6 bases at J, with 16 bases in the middle. CDR3 size: 15 residues. Germline V lookup: CDR1 SGHDT, CDR2 YYEEEE. The CDR3 spells CASSLGARYRGEQYF. As DNA, the CDR3 is TGTGCCAGCAGCTTGGGGGCCAGGTATCGGGGCGAGCAGTACTTC.

V and J are TRBV18 and TRBJ1-4; TRBD1 matches at 8 bases. The V gene's germline CDR1 is KGHSH and CDR2 LQKENI. The V and J ends lost 5 bases and 9 bases, in that order; junction bases with no gene match: 11. The CDR3 extends over 15 amino acids. The CDR3: CASSGDGTGRQKLFF. The CDR3 DNA follows: TGTGCCAGCTCAGGAGACGGGACAGGCCGTCAAAAACTGTTTTTT.

This clone was counted once. The rearrangement joins TRBV9 to TRBJ2-3; 8 bases are a match to TRBD2. Trimming took 3 bases from V and 4 from J; bases not matched to a gene: 4. The CDR3 contains 14 residues. Germline V gene data show CDR1 as SGDLS and CDR2 as YYNGEE. CDR3 region: CASSDSGNADTQYF. The CDR3 DNA reads TGTGCCAGCAGCGATAGCGGGAATGCAGATACGCAGTATTTT.

The V call is TRBV9, the J call TRBJ2-7; 8 nucleotides match TRBD1. This CDR3 is 17 amino acids long. Germline lookup yields CDR1 SGDLS and CDR2 YYNGEE. The trim removed 1 base at V and 0 bases at J, leaving 9 bases unmatched. CDR3 DNA sequence: TGTGCCAGCAGCGTAAACCCGGACAGGGCCTACTCCTACGAGCAGTACTTC. It codes for CASSVNPDRAYSYEQYF. The full variable domain, rest sourced from reference TRBV9 and TRBJ2-7, is DSGVTQTPKHLITATGQRVTLRCSPRSGDLSVYWYQQSLDQGLQFLIQYYNGEERAKGNILERFSAQQFPDLHSELNLSSLELGDSALYFCASSVNPDRAYSYEQYFGPGTRLTVT.

This chain joins TRBV4-1 and TRBJ1-1; no reliable D call. Trimming shortened V by 0 bases and J by 2 bases, and 10 bases separated the two germline ends. The CDR3 consists of 15 residues. Germline V gene data show CDR1 as MGHRA and CDR2 as YSYEKL. The chain's CDR3 is CASSQEEQYNTEAFF. The CDR3, as DNA: TGCGCCAGCAGCCAAGAAGAACAGTATAACACTGAAGCTTTCTTT.

In this sample, this clone turned up once. The CDR3 sequence: CASSLGGLVDTEAFF. CDR3 coding DNA: TGTGCCAGCAGCTTGGGGGGTCTAGTTGACACTGAAGCTTTCTTT. The chain employs TRBV5-4 and TRBJ1-1, with D unclear. The V gene lost 0 bases and the J gene lost 3 bases, with 12 bases spanning the gap. The CDR3 has 15 amino acids. Germline V gives CDR1 SGHNT, CDR2 YYREEE (reference sequence).

The genes are TRBV27 and TRBJ1-5; D call uncertain. The V gene lost 4 bases and the J gene lost 5 bases, with 9 bases spanning the gap. Germline V CDR1 and CDR2: MNHEY, SMNVEV (reference sequence). The CDR3 spans 13 residues. The CDR3 is CASSSGEHQPQHF. The CDR3 nucleotides read TGTGCCAGCAGTTCCGGAGAGCATCAGCCCCAGCATTTT.

This sequence joins TRBV5-1 and TRBJ1-1; 9 positions agree with TRBD1. CDR3 length: 16 amino acids. Germline V gives CDR1 SGHRS, CDR2 YFSETQ. J was trimmed by 4 bases and V by 1 base; bases with no gene match: 8. The CDR3 DNA sequence: TGCGCCAGCAGCTTGCCACAGGGGGCCAGAGGCACTGAAGCTTTCTTT. Amino acid sequence: CASSLPQGARGTEAFF.

The chain combines TRBV19 with TRBJ1-2; D is perhaps TRBD1 (5 bases). The CDR3 is made up of 13 amino acids. V shed 7 bases and J shed 4 bases, with 13 bases lying between them. Germline loops: CDR1 LNHDA, CDR2 SQIVND (reference sequence). The CDR3 spells CASTRRGGYGYTF. CDR3 in DNA: TGTGCCAGTACACGGAGGGGAGGCTATGGCTACACCTTC.

The J gene is TRBJ1-6, the V gene TRBV5-1; a possible D gene is TRBD1 (5 bases). The CDR3 is made up of 15 amino acids. Trimming took 5 bases from V and 5 from J, leaving 14 bases between them. The V gene's germline CDR1 is SGHRS and CDR2 YFSETQ. CDR3 sequence (DNA): TGCGCCAGCAGATCGGAGGGGAGCAATAATTCACCCCTCCACTTT. Its translation is CASRSEGSNNSPLHF. The full variable domain, completed using reference TRBV5-1 and TRBJ1-6, is KAGVTQTPRYLIKTRGQQVTLSCSPISGHRSVSWYQQTPGQGLQFLFEYFSETQRNKGNFPGRFSGRQFSNSRSEMNVSTLELGDSALYLCASRSEGSNNSPLHFGNGTRLTVT.

V and J are TRBV6-2 or TRBV6-3 and TRBJ2-7; 11 bases match TRBD2. The CDR3 extends over 16 amino acids. V gave up 6 bases and J gave up 6 bases; unmatched junction bases: 13. CDR1 MNHEY and CDR2 SVGEGT come from the germline V gene. The CDR3 bases are TGTGCCAGCAGCCGCCCGGGACTAGCGGCCACCCTCGAGCAGTACTTC. Amino acids: CASSRPGLAATLEQYF.

The chain has TRBV18 and TRBJ2-5; the D is unclear. V was cut by 6 bases and J by 4 bases, with 12 bases left in between. Germline CDR1 and CDR2: KGHSH and LQKENI. CDR3 length: 13 amino acids. CDR3 residues: CASSPGASETQYF. In DNA, the CDR3 is TGTGCCAGCTCCCCAGGTGCGTCAGAGACCCAGTACTTC.

V usage is TRBV28 and J usage is TRBJ1-5; TRBD1 matches at 11 bases. The CDR3 is made up of 16 amino acids. Germline CDR1 is MDHEN and CDR2 is SYDVKM. V lost 3 bases, J lost 7 bases, and 8 bases stayed unmatched. The CDR3, as DNA: TGTGCCAGCAGTTTTGGCGGACAGGGGGCTCAACAGCCCCAGCATTTT. Translating it yields CASSFGGQGAQQPQHF. The whole variable domain, filled in from reference TRBV28 and TRBJ1-5, reads DVKVTQSSRYLVKRTGEKVFLECVQDMDHENMFWYRQDPGLGLRLIYFSYDVKMKEKGDIPEGYSVSREKKERFSLILESASTNQTSMYLCASSFGGQGAQQPQHFGDGTRLSIL.

This chain uses TRBV6-5 with TRBJ1-3; tentative D call: TRBD1 (5 bases). The V and J ends lost 6 bases and 0 bases respectively, with 9 bases between them. Germline loops: CDR1 MNHEY, CDR2 SVGAGI. The length of the CDR3 is 14 residues. The CDR3 is CASSRQFSGNTIYF. As DNA, the CDR3 is TGTGCCAGCAGCCGACAGTTCTCTGGAAACACCATATATTTT.

The chain employs TRBV19 and TRBJ1-1, with 7 positions matching TRBD1. The V gene's germline CDR1 is LNHDA and CDR2 SQIVND (reference sequence). The ends lost 6 bases at V and 0 bases at J; junction bases unmatched: 4. CDR3 length: 14 amino acids. CDR3 in DNA: TGTGCCAGTAGCCGACAGGGCATGAACACTGAAGCTTTCTTT. Translation: CASSRQGMNTEAFF.

This rearrangement joins TRBV5-1 to TRBJ2-1, with 9 bases that match TRBD2. With V trimmed by 3 bases and J by 7 bases, 5 bases remained unmatched. Germline V gives CDR1 SGHRS, CDR2 YFSETQ. The CDR3 totals 14 residues. The CDR3 protein is CASSSAGGQNEQFF. The CDR3 DNA reads as TGCGCCAGCAGCTCGGCGGGGGGGCAGAATGAGCAGTTCTTC.

The chain combines TRBV10-3 with TRBJ1-2, with D possibly TRBD1 on 6 matching bases. V shed 1 base and J shed 7 bases, with 19 bases lying between them. This CDR3 has 16 residues. From germline, CDR1 is ENHRY and CDR2 SYGVKD. The CDR3 DNA sequence: TGTGCCATCAGTGAGTTAAAAGGGGGTAGTAGTAGTGGCTACACCTTC. Protein sequence: CAISELKGGSSSGYTF.